This TCR beta chain was sequenced in a study of radiation and T cells in renal cell carcinoma. Time point denoted: blood 4 weeks post-SBRT, at nephrectomy. Treatment indicated: 15 Gy SBRT to primary tumor, nephrectomy 4 weeks later. Nephrectomy followed 15 Gy stereotactic body radiation by 4 weeks. V was clipped by 5 bases and J by 4 bases, with 12 bases between them. The V gene's germline CDR1 is SQVTM and CDR2 ANQGSEA. The CDR3 has 12 residues. The method was immunoSEQ multiplex PCR; TCRdb's version includes in-frame clones alone and lacks a portion of them. This sample has under 100,000 clones; roughly 80% occur once, and the top ten carry roughly 8.8%.

The sequence was collected from a man over 45 with renal cell carcinoma. The sequences come from blood, collected from a patient whose treatment included radiotherapy and nephrectomy. The chain combines TRBV29-1 with TRBJ2-7; D call uncertain. CDR3 coding DNA: TGCAGCGTTTGCCAGACTGAATACGAGCAGTACTTC. It is translated as CSVCQTEYEQYF.